This TCR beta chain was captured in a study of cytomegalovirus exposure and HLA in healthy donors. Study results and limitations: Confirmation in vitro established that three CMV-associated chains were specific for CMV antigens. It was reportedly the case that the classifier diagnosed cytomegalovirus status with high specificity and sensitivity.

To note about this clone: The antigen remains unidentified.

Clones were sequenced by immunoSEQ multiplex PCR, and TCRdb holds only the in-frame ones, with some missing. Of fewer than 150,000 clones listed, around 88% are singletons. Per the germline V gene, CDR1 is MDHEN and CDR2 is SYDVKM. This CDR3 spans 14 amino acids. The V and J ends lost 6 bases and 2 bases, in that order; junction bases with no gene match: 5. This receptor was identified in a woman in her late teens or twenties in good health and CMV-seropositive. The chain uses TRBV28 and TRBJ1-1; 8 nucleotides agree with TRBD1. The sequencing sample was made of PBMCs. CDR3 loop: CASSSTGENTEAFF. In nucleotides, the CDR3 is TGTGCCAGCAGCTCGACAGGGGAAAACACTGAAGCTTTCTTT.